This TCR beta chain was sequenced in a study of T cell responses to AZD1222 COVID-19 vaccine. Method: immunoSEQ multiplex PCR; TCRdb's copy keeps in-frame clones and lacks some. The data hold around 150,000 clones, with about 80% observed a single time. Study-wide results and caveats: Only 5 or 6 people who got AZD1222 tested seropositive at baseline. Repertoire sampling was restricted to post-peak T cell response timepoints.

Note on this clone: The antigen is unknown.

Sequences were derived from peripheral blood, sampled on day 0 of AZD1222 vaccination. The source is an adult in good health.

The CDR3 DNA sequence: TGTGCCTGGACCGCAGACAGGGGGAATAATCAGCCCCAGCATTTT. This sequence encodes CAWTADRGNNQPQHF. The V and J genes are TRBV30 and TRBJ1-5; 9 nucleotides align to TRBD1. Germline V gene data show CDR1 as GTSNPN and CDR2 as SVGIG (reference sequence). CDR3 length: 15 residues. The V gene end was trimmed by 4 bases and the J gene end by 4 bases; junction bases not matched to a gene: 8.